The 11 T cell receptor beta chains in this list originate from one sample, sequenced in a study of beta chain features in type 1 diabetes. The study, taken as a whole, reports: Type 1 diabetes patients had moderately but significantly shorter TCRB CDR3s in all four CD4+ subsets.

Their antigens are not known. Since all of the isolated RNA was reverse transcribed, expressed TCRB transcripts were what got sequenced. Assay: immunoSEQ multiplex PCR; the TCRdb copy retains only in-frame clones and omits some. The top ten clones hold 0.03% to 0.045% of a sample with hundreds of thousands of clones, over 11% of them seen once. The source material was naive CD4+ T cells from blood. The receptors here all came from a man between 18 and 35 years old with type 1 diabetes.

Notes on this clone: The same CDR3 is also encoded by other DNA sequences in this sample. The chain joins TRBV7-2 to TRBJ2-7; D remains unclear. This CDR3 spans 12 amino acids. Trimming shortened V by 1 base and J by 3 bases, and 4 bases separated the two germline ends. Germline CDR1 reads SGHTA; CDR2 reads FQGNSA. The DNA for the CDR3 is TGTGCCAGCAGCTTAGTTGGCTACGAGCAGTACTTC. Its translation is CASSLVGYEQYF.

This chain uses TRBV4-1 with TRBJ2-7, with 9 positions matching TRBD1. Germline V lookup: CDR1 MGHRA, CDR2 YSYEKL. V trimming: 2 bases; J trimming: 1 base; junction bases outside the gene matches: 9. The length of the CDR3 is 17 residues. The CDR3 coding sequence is TGCGCCAGCAGCCAACGCATGCACAGGGGGCAATCCTACGAGCAGTACTTC. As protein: CASSQRMHRGQSYEQYF.

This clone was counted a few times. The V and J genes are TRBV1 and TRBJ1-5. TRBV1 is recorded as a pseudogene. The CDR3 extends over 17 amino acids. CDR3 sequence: CTSSQDVRDSLGQPQHF. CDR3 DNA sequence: TGCACCAGCAGCCAAGATGTCCGGGATTCCTTGGGTCAGCCCCAGCATTTT.

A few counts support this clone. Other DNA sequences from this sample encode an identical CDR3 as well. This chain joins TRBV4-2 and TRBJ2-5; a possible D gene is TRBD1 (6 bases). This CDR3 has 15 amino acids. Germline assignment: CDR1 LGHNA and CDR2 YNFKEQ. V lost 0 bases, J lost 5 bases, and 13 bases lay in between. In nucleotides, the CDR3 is TGTGCCAGCAGCCAAGATTTAACAGGGCAGGAGACCCAGTACTTC. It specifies CASSQDLTGQETQYF.

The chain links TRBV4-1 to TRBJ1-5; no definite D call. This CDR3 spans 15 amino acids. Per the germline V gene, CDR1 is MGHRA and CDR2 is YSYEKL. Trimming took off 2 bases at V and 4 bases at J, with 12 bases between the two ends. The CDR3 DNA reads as TGCGCCAGCAGCCAACCGGACCGCGAAAATCAGCCCCAGCATTTT. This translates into CASSQPDRENQPQHF.

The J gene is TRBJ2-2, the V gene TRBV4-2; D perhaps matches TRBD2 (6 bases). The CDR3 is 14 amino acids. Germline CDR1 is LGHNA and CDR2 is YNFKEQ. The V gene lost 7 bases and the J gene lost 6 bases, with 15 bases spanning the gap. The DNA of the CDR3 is TGTGCCAGCACCCCCGGCGGGGTTGCCGGGGAGCTGTTTTTT. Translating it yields CASTPGGVAGELFF.

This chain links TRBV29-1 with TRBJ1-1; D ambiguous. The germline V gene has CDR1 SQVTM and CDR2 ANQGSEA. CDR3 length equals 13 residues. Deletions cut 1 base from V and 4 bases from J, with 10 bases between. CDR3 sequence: CSVEGLGSTEAFF. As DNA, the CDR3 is TGCAGCGTTGAAGGTCTGGGAAGCACTGAAGCTTTCTTT.

Here the CDR3 reads CASSLASGGETQYF. The CDR3 nucleotides read TGTGCCAGCAGCTTGGCTTCAGGGGGAGAGACCCAGTACTTC. The chain has TRBV5-4 and TRBJ2-5; the match to TRBD1 covers 7 bases. From germline, CDR1 is SGHNT and CDR2 YYREEE (reference sequence). The CDR3 length is 14 residues. Germline trimming cut 0 bases from V and 4 bases from J; bases unmatched to any gene: 3.

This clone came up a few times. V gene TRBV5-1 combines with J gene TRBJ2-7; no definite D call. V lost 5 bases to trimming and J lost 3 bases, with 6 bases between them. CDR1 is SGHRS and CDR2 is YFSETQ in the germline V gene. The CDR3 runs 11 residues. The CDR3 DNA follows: TGCGCCAGCAGTCAAAACTACGAGCAGTACTTC. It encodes CASSQNYEQYF. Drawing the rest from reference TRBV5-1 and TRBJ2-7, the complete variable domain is KAGVTQTPRYLIKTRGQQVTLSCSPISGHRSVSWYQQTPGQGLQFLFEYFSETQRNKGNFPGRFSGRQFSNSRSEMNVSTLELGDSALYLCASSQNYEQYFGPGTRLTVT.

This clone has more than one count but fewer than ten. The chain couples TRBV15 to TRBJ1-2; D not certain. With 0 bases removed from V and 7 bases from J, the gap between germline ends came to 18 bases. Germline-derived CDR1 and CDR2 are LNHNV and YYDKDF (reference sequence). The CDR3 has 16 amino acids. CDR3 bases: TGTGCCACCAGCAGAGATCCCGCAGGCCTTGGGGTTGGCTACACCTTC. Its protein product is CATSRDPAGLGVGYTF.

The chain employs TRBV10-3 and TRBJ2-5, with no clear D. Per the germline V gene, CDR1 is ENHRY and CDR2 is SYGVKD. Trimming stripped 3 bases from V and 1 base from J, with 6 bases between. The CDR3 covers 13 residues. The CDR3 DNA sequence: TGTGCCATCAGTGAAAGGGTCCAAGAGACCCAGTACTTC. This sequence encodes CAISERVQETQYF.